This T cell receptor (beta chain) was identified during a study of T cell therapy after organ transplantation. Study-wide points: Endogenous clonotypes not in therapy products appeared after therapy alongside transferred ones.

Repertoires were generated with immunoSEQ multiplex PCR, while TCRdb's copy carries only in-frame clones and drops some. The sample has around 50,000 clones, roughly 93% seen once. As to this clone: The antigen is not known.

The source is a human patient who had received a solid organ transplant and had CMV disease. The sequencing here drew on CD8+ T cells from blood, taken before autologous CMV-specific T cell therapy.

CDR3 sequence (DNA): TGTGCCAGTTCAGGGTTGTGGAACACTGAAGCTTTCTTT. Its translation: CASSGLWNTEAFF. The chain links TRBV19 to TRBJ1-1, with D possibly matching TRBD1 (5 bases). CDR1 LNHDA and CDR2 SQIVND come from the germline V gene (reference sequence). V lost 8 bases, J lost 1 base, and 11 bases lay in between. This CDR3 has 13 residues.